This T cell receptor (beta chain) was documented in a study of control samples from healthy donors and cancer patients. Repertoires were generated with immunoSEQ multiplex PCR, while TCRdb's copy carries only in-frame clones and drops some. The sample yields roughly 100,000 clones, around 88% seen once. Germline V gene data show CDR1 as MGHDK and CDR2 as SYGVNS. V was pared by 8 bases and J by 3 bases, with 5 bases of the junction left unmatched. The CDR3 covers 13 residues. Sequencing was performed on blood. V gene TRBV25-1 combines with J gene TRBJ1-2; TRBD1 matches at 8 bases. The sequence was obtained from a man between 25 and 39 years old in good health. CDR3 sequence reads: CASSLTGDYGYTF. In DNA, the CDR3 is TGTGCCAGCTCTCTGACAGGGGACTATGGCTACACCTTC.